The T cell receptor (beta chain) under discussion was sequenced for a study of T cell repertoires in cytomegalovirus infection. Study details: Signatures in public TCR beta sequences pointed to both CMV infection and matching HLA type.

TCRdb re-called the reads with MiXCR, one entry per CDR3 protein. The sample consists of hundreds of thousands of distinct CDR3 sequences, approximately 31% of them appearing once. Overall study results and limits: HLA-C-restricted TCR beta clonotypes specific for CMV led the ex vivo response. People with CMV and the relevant HLA were identified by cumulative public TCR beta family frequency.

Comments on this clonotype: No antigen is known for it. The junction departs from the called germline gene at one end, perhaps through a read error.

The CDR3 contains 12 residues. From germline, CDR1 is MNHGY and CDR2 SAAAGT. This TCR came from a human donor in good health (CMV status not recorded). Some clones in this sample may be carry-over from other donors' samples. The source was cultured CD8+ T cells from PBMCs, collected from culture after CMV antigen stimulation. The chain carries TRBV6-8 and TRBJ2-5, with 8 bases aligning to TRBD2. CDR3 residues: CVSTPGGETQYF. Here the CDR3 DNA reads TGTGTCAGCACCCCGGGGGGGGAGACCCAGTACTTC.